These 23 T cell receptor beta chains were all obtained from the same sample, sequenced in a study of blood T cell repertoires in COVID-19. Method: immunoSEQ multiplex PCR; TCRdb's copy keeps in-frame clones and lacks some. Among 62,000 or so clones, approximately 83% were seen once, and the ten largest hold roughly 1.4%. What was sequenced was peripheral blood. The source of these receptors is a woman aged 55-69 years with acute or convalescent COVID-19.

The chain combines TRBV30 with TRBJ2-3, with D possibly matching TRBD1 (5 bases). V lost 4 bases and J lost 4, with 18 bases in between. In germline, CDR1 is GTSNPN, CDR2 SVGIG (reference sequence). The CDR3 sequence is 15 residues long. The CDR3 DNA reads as TGTGCCTGGATCACAAGGGGTGGCAGACCAGATACGCAGTATTTT. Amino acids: CAWITRGGRPDTQYF.

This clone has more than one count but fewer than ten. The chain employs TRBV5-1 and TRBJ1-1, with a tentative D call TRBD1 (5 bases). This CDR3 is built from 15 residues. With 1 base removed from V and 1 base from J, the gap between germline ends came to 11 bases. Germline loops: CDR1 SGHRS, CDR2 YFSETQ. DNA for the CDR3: TGCGCCAGCAGCTTGTATCAGGGTTCGAACACTGAAGCTTTCTTT. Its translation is CASSLYQGSNTEAFF.

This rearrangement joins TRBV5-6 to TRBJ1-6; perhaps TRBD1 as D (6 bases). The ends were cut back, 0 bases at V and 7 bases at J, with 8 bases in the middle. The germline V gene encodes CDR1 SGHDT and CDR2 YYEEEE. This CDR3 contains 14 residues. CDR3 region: CASSLGQANSPLHF. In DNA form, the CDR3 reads TGTGCCAGCAGCTTGGGACAGGCGAATTCACCCCTCCACTTT.

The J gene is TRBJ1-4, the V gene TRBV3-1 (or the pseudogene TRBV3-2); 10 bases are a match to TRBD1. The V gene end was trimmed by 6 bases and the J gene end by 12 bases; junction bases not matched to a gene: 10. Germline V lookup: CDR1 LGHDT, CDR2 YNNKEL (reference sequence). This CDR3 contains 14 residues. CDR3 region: CASRLRETGGELFF. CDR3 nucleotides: TGTGCCAGCAGGTTGAGGGAGACAGGGGGCGAACTGTTTTTT.

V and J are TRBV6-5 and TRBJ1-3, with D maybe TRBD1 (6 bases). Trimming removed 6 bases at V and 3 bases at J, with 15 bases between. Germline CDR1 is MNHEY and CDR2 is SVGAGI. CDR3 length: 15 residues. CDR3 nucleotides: TGTGCCAGCAGCCTTGGGGGGGCCCTTGGAAACACCATATATTTT. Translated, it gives CASSLGGALGNTIYF.

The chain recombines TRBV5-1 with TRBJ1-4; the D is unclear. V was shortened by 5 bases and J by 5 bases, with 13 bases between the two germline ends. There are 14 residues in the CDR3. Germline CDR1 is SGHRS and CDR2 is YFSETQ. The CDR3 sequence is CASRIQAENEKLFF. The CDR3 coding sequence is TGCGCCAGCAGAATTCAGGCAGAGAATGAAAAACTGTTTTTT. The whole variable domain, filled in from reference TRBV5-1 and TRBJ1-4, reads KAGVTQTPRYLIKTRGQQVTLSCSPISGHRSVSWYQQTPGQGLQFLFEYFSETQRNKGNFPGRFSGRQFSNSRSEMNVSTLELGDSALYLCASRIQAENEKLFFGSGTQLSVL.

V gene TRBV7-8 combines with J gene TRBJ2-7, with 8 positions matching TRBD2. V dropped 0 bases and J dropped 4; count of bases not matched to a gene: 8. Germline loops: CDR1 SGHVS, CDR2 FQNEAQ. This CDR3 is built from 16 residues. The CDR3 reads CASSLAIGRASYEQYF. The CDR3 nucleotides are TGTGCCAGCAGCTTAGCAATCGGGAGGGCCTCATACGAGCAGTACTTC.

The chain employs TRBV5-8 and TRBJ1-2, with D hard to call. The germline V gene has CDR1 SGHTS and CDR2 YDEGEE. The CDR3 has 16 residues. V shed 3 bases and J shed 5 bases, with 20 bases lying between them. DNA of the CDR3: TGTGCCAGCAGCTCCATCCGGGTCCTATTCGGTTATGGCTACACCTTC. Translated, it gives CASSSIRVLFGYGYTF.

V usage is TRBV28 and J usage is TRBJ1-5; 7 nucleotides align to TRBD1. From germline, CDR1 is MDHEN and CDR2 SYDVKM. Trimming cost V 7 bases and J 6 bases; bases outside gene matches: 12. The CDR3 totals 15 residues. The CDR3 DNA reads TGTGCCAGCACCTACTCAGGGGGGTTTGGTCAGCCCCAGCATTTT. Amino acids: CASTYSGGFGQPQHF.

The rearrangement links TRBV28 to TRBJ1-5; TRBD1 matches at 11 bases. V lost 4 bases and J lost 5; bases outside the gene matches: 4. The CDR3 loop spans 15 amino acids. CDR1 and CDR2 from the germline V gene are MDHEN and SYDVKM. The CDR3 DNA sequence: TGTGCCAGCAGTTCAGGGACAGGGGGTTATCAGCCCCAGCATTTT. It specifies CASSSGTGGYQPQHF.

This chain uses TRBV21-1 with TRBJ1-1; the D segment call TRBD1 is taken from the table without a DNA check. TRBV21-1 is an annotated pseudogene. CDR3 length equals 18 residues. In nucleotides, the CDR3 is TGTGCCAGCAGCAAAAAAACGGCGTTCCTGACAGGGGGCACTGAAGCTTTCTTT. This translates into CASSKKTAFLTGGTEAFF.

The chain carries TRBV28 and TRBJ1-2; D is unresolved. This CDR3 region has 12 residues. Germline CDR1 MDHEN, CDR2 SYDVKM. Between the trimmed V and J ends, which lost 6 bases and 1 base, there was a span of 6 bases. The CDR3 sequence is CASRRSNYGYTF. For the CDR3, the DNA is TGTGCCAGCAGGCGTAGTAACTATGGCTACACCTTC.

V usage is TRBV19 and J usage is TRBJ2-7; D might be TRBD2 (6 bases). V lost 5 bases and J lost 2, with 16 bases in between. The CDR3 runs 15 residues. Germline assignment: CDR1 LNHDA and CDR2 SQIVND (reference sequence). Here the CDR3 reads CASSFRDGGPYEQYF. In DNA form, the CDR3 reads TGTGCCAGTAGTTTCCGGGACGGGGGTCCCTACGAGCAGTACTTC. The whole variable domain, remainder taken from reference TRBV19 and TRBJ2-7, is DGGITQSPKYLFRKEGQNVTLSCEQNLNHDAMYWYRQDPGQGLRLIYYSQIVNDFQKGDIAEGYSVSREKKESFPLTVTSAQKNPTAFYLCASSFRDGGPYEQYFGPGTRLTVT.

The CDR3: CATSRKGSGTPSTDTQYF. The CDR3 coding sequence is TGTGCCACCAGCCGAAAAGGAAGCGGGACCCCAAGCACAGATACGCAGTATTTT. The chain has TRBV24-1 and TRBJ2-3; 7 bases match TRBD2. Germline trimming cut 7 bases from V and 0 bases from J; bases unmatched to any gene: 15. There are 18 residues in the CDR3. In germline, CDR1 is KGHDR, CDR2 SFDVKD.

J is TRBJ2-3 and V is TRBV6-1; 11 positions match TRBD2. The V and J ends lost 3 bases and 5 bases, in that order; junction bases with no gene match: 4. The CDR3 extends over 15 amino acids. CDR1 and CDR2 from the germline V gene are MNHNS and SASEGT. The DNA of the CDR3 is TGTGCCAGCAGTGATTCCCTAGCGGGGGGAGATACGCAGTATTTT. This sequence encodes CASSDSLAGGDTQYF.

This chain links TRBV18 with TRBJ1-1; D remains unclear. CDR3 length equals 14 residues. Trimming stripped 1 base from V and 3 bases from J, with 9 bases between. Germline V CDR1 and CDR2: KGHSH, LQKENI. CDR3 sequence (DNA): TGTGCCAGCTCACCACGGCGCGGCGACACTGAAGCTTTCTTT. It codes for CASSPRRGDTEAFF.

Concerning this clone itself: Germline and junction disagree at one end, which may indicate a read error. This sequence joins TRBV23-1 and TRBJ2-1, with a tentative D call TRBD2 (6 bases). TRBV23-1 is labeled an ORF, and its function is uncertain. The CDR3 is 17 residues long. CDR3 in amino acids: CASTQRSGLFSYNEQFF. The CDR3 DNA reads TGCGCCAGCACTCAACGGAGCGGGTTATTCTCCTACAATGAGCAGTTCTTC.

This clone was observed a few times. This chain's CDR3 is CASSVGQGAGNTEAFF. Written as DNA, the CDR3 is TGTGCCAGCAGCGTAGGACAGGGGGCTGGGAACACTGAAGCTTTCTTT. The chain has TRBV11-2 and TRBJ1-1; TRBD1 matches 11 bases. J lost 1 base, V lost 5 bases, and 6 bases had no gene match. CDR1 is SGHAT, CDR2 FQNNGV, per germline. This CDR3 contains 16 residues.

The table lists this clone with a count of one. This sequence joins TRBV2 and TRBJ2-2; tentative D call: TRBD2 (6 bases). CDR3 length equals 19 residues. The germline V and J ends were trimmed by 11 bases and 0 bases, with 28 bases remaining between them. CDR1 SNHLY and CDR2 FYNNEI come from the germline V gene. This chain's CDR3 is CAGSKEGPFMRTNTGELFF. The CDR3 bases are TGTGCCGGAAGTAAGGAGGGACCCTTTATGCGCACGAACACCGGGGAGCTGTTTTTT.

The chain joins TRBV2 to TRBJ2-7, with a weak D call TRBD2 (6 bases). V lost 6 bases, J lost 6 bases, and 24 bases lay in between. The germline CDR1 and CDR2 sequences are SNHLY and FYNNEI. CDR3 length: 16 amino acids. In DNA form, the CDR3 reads TGTGCCAGCAGGGTGGCAAGTTCGGGAGATCGGCTCGAGCAGTACTTC. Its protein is CASRVASSGDRLEQYF.

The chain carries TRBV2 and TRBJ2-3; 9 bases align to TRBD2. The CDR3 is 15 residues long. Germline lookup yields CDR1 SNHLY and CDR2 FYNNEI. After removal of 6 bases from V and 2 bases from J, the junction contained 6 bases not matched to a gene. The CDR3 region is CASRRLAALTDTQYF. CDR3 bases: TGTGCCAGCAGGAGACTAGCGGCCCTCACAGATACGCAGTATTTT.

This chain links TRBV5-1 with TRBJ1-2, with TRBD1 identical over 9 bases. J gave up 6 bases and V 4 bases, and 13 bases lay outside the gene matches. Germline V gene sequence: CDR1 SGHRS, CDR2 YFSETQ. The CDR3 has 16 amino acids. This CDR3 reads CASSRGGQGELDGYTF. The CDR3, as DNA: TGCGCCAGCAGCCGTGGGGGACAGGGTGAATTGGATGGCTACACCTTC.

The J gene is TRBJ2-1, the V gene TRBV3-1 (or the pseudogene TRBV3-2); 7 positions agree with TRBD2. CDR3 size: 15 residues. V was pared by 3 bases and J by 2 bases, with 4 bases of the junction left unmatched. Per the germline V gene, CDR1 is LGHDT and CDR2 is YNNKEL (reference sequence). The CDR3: CASSQGGSPYNEQFF. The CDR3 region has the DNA TGTGCCAGCAGCCAGGGCGGGAGTCCCTACAATGAGCAGTTCTTC.